This is a list of T cell receptor beta chains from one sample in a study of cytomegalovirus exposure and HLA in healthy donors. TCRdb's copy holds only in-frame clones and misses some; the assay was immunoSEQ multiplex PCR. The sample includes fewer than 200,000 clones, about 70% of them seen just once. The specimen sequenced was PBMCs. These receptors came from a young woman in good health and CMV-seropositive. CDR3s leave out the opening cysteine and the closing phenylalanine or tryptophan.

>TRBV30|9
AWSVSYTIY
>TRBV6-1|13
ASGAGMGTRYEQY
>TRBV30|13
AWGQGVGRNQPQH
>TRBV7-9|10
ALGQGAVGYT
>TRBV7-3|14
ASSLRERSSYNEQF
>TRBV25-1|13
ASSQGFTTNEKLF
>TRBV7-9|13
SSELQGGTSYEQY
>TRBV18|12
ASSPPGGDYGYT
>TRBV18|12
ASSDRENNSPLH
>TRBV27|13
ASSLSWVADQPQH
>TRBV7-6|12
ASSSIEGDTEAF
>TRBV7-9|12
ASTIVQGMSEQY
>TRBV6-1|12
ASSGGEGHQPQH
>TRBV7-9|13
ASSLNYGLGEKLF
>TRBV6-1|18
ASSEFGASLAPKVSYEQY
>TRBV5-1|11
ASSQTGGSGYT
>TRBV29-1|12
SGRSGTGSSEQF
>TRBV23-1|10
ASSPLDNEQF
>TRBV5-1|16
ASSLGLAGGPGTGELF
>TRBV29-1|13
SVDTGARQDNEQF
>TRBV7-2|14
ASSLGAGQRNTEAF
>TRBV5-6|14
ASSATSGGVGHEQY
>TRBV10-3|14
AISEHRRGLLYEQY
>TRBV6-6|13
ASSLVGQGGVTLH
>TRBV2|13
ASSGLQQSYNEQF
>TRBV30|9
AWERGNEQF
>TRBV4-1|14
ASSHLHGTAGNTIY
>TRBV5-5|13
ASIKSGGAGTEAF
>TRBV28|11
ASSLARVTEAF
>TRBV4-3|12
ASSQGTGEEKLF